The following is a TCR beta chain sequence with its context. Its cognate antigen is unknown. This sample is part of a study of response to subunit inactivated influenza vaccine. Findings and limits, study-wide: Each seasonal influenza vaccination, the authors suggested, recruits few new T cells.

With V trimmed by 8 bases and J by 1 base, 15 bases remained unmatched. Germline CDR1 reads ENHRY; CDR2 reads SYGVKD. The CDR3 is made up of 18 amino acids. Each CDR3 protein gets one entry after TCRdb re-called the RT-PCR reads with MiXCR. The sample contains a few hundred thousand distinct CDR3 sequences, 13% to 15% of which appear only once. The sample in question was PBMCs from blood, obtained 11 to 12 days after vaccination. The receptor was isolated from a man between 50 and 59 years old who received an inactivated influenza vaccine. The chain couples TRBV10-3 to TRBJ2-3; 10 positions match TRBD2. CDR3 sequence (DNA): TGTGCCATCGGTTCCAGGAGATTAGCGGGGGGCGGCACAGATACGCAGTATTTT. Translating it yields CAIGSRRLAGGGTDTQYF.